This T cell receptor (beta chain) was recorded in a study of T cell changes during pregnancy in multiple sclerosis (dated by TCRdb to between 2018 and 2021). With regard to the full study: The study examined how the T cell repertoire changed over the course of pregnancy in women with multiple sclerosis.

The library was generated by the immunoSEQ multiplex PCR assay. As stored in TCRdb, this immuneACCESS dataset retains in-frame rearrangements with V and J assigned. A fraction of the clones does not appear; measured against another copy, unresolved V genes explain less than half of the discrepancy, and the remainder lacks a known reason. In this sample the table shows 14,000 to 15,000 clones, roughly 85% of which occur a single time. The ten largest clones capture about 20% of the sample. The germline V gene encodes CDR1 MGHRA and CDR2 YSYEKL. The CDR3 covers 18 residues, taking in both the cysteine and the phenylalanine. The read is trimmed to its CDR3 DNA, 54 bases read in frame from base 1. Remarks on this clone: Its antigen remains undetermined. Mismatch with germline at one junction end may stem from a read error. Other nucleotide sequences from this sample produce the same CDR3.

The specimen was CD8+ T cells from peripheral blood mononuclear cells, collected in the first trimester of pregnancy. The clonotype was recovered from a female donor with multiple sclerosis, enrolled in a pregnancy study. The rearranged segments are TRBV4-1 and TRBJ2-1, with 10 bases in between that match TRBD2. The encoded CDR3 is CASSRSTSGNPVYNEQFF. The sequence in DNA is TGCGCCAGCAGCCGCAGCACTAGCGGGAATCCGGTATACAATGAGCAATTCTTC.